Reported below is one T cell receptor beta chain. The data were taken from a study of blood T cell repertoires in COVID-19. Overall study: The origin of the acute and convalescent COVID-19 samples was the United States, Italy and Spain. From T cells, B-cell-depleted T cells, or PBMCs came the material, which was cDNA or gDNA.

In the authors' workflow: Cell counts per sample came from amplifying reference gene primers. The method was immunoSEQ multiplex PCR; TCRdb's version includes in-frame clones alone and lacks a portion of them. The V and J calls and clone size come from that table; D and trimming were worked out from the DNA. This sample has approximately 300,000 clones, with 70% to 90% found just once. Germline CDR1 reads MDHEN; CDR2 reads SYDVKM. Germline trimming cut 6 bases from V and 4 bases from J; bases unmatched to any gene: 14. CDR3 length: 18 amino acids. This sequence joins TRBV28 and TRBJ2-3, with 12 bases that match TRBD2. The clonotype was recovered from a woman in her 50s with active or convalescent COVID-19. Sequenced: peripheral blood. The CDR3: CASRVLAGGLGSADTQYF. The DNA of the CDR3 is TGTGCCAGCAGGGTACTAGCGGGAGGTTTGGGTTCAGCAGATACGCAGTATTTT. Together with reference TRBV28 and TRBJ2-3, the CDR3 gives the full variable domain: DVKVTQSSRYLVKRTGEKVFLECVQDMDHENMFWYRQDPGLGLRLIYFSYDVKMKEKGDIPEGYSVSREKKERFSLILESASTNQTSMYLCASRVLAGGLGSADTQYFGPGTRLTVL.